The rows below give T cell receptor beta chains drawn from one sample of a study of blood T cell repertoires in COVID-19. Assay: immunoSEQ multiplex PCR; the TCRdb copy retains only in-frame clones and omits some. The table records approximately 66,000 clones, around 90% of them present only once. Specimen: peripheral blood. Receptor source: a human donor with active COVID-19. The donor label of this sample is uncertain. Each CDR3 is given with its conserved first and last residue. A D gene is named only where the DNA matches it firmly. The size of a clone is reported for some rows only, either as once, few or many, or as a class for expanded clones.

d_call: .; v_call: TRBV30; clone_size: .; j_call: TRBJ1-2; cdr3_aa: CAWSDEASRGYGYTF; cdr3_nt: TGTGCCTGGAGTGATGAAGCTTCTCGGGGCTATGGCTACACCTTC
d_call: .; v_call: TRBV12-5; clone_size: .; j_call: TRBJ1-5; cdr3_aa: CASGSGDYSNQPQHF; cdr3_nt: TGTGCTAGTGGTTCGGGTGACTATAGCAATCAGCCCCAGCATTTT
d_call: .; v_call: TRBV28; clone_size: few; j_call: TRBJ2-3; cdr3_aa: CASRPGGGDTQYF; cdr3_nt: TGTGCCAGCAGGCCTGGGGGCGGGGATACGCAGTATTTT
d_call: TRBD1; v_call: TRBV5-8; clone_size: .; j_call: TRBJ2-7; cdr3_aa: CASSLVGAGGLYEQYF; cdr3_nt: TGTGCCAGCAGCTTGGTCGGGGCAGGGGGCCTCTACGAGCAGTACTTC
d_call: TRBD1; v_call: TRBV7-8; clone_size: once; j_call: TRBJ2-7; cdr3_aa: CASSLGSAGTGGEVGQYF; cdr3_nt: TGTGCCAGCAGCTTAGGGTCTGCCGGGACAGGGGGCGAAGTGGGGCAGTACTTC
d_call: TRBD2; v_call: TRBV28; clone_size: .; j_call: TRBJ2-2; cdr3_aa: CASSLAGVNTGELFF; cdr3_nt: TGTGCCAGCAGTTTAGCGGGAGTGAACACCGGGGAGCTGTTTTTT
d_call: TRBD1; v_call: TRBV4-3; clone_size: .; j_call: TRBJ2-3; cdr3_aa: CASSQGIGQGILTDTQYF; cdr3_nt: TGCGCCAGCAGCCAGGGGATCGGACAGGGGATTTTGACAGATACGCAGTATTTT
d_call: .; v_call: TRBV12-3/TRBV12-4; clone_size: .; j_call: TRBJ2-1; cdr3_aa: CASSFNNYNEQFF; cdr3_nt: TGTGCCAGCAGTTTTAACAACTACAATGAGCAGTTCTTC
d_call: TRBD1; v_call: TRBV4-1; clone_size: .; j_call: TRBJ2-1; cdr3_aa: CASSQSGTAYNEQFF; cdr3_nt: TGCGCCAGCAGCCAATCCGGGACAGCCTACAATGAGCAGTTCTTC
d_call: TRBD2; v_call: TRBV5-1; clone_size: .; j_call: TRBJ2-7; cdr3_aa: CASSLEGGGAYEQYF; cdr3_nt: TGCGCCAGCAGCTTGGAAGGCGGGGGGGCCTACGAGCAGTACTTC
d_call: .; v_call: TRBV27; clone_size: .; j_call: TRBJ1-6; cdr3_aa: CASSRGGGNSPLHF; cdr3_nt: TGTGCCAGCAGTCGGGGGGGAGGTAATTCACCCCTCCACTTT
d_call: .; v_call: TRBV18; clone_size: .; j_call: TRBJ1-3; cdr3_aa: CASSPPDGNTIYF; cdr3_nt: TGTGCCAGCTCACCTCCAGATGGAAACACCATATATTTT
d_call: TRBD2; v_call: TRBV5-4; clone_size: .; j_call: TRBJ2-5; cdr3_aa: CASRPTSGSLLSHQETQYF; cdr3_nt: TGTGCCAGCAGACCAACTAGCGGGAGTCTTTTGTCCCACCAAGAGACCCAGTACTTC
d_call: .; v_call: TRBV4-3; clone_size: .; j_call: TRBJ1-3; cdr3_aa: CASSQVRGQNSGNTIYF; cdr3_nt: TGCGCCAGCAGCCAAGTCAGAGGGCAAAACTCTGGAAACACCATATATTTT
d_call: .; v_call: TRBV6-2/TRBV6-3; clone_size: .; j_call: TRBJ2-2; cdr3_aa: CASSPPHGELFF; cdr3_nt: TGTGCCAGCAGTCCCCCCCACGGGGAGCTGTTTTTT
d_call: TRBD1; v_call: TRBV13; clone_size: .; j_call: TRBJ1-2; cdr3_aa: CASSLVSGGGYGYTF; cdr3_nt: TGTGCCAGCAGCTTAGTCTCAGGGGGCGGCTATGGCTACACCTTC
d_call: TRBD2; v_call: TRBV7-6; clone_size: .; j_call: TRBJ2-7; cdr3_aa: CASSLALAGSLGYEQYF; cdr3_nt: TGTGCCAGCAGCTTAGCACTAGCGGGATCTCTTGGCTACGAGCAGTACTTC
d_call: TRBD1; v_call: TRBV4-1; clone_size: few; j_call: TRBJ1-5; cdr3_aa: CASSLGTGTNQPQHF; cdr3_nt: TGCGCCAGCAGCCTGGGGACAGGGACAAATCAGCCCCAGCATTTT
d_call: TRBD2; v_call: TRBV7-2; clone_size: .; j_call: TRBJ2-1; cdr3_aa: CASSPPGLAPSEQFF; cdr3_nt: TGTGCCAGCAGCCCCCCGGGACTAGCCCCCTCTGAGCAGTTCTTC
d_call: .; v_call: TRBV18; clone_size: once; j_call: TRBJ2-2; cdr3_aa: CASSPRASGELFF; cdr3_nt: TGTGCCAGCTCACCACGAGCTAGCGGGGAGCTGTTTTTT
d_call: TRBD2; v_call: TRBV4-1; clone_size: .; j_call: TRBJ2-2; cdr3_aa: CASSQVLAGALGTGELFF; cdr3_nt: TGCGCCAGCAGCCAAGTACTAGCGGGAGCCCTCGGTACCGGGGAGCTGTTTTTT
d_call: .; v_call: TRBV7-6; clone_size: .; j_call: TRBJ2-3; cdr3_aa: CASSLVSGRRRADTQYF; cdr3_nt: TGTGCCAGCAGCTTAGTTTCTGGACGGCGGCGGGCAGATACGCAGTATTTT
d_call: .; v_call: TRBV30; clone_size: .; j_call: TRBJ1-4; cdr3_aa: CACAGGAGVAEKLFF; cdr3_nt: TGTGCCTGCGCGGGGGGGGCAGGGGTGGCCGAAAAACTGTTTTTT
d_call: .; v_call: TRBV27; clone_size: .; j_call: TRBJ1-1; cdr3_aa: CASSLRWQVAPNTEAFF; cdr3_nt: TGTGCCAGCAGTTTAAGGTGGCAGGTTGCCCCGAACACTGAAGCTTTCTTT
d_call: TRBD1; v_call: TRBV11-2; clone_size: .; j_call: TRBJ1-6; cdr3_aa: CASSLGEGQGSSYNSPLHF; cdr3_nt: TGTGCCAGCAGCTTAGGAGAGGGACAGGGGAGCTCCTATAATTCACCCCTCCACTTT
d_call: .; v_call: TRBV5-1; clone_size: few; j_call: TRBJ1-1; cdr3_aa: CASSGGSLAFF; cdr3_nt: TGCGCCAGCAGCGGCGGTAGTTTGGCTTTCTTT
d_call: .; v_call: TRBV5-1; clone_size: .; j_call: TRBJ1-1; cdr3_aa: CASSLGAGEAFF; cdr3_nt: TGCGCCAGCAGCTTGGGAGCAGGGGAGGCTTTCTTT
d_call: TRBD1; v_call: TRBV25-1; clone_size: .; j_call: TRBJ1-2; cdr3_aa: CASSEQGVYGYTF; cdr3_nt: TGTGCCAGCAGTGAACAGGGGGTGTATGGCTACACCTTC
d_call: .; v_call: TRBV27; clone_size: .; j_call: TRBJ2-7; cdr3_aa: CASSLSLSYEQYF; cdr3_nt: TGTGCCAGCAGTTTGTCCCTTTCCTACGAGCAGTACTTC
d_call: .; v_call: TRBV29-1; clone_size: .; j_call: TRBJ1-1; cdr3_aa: CSVEGGPQAFF; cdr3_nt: TGCAGCGTTGAAGGGGGGCCACAAGCTTTCTTT
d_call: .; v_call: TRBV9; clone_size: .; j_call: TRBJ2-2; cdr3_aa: CASSVDPARTGELFF; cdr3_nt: TGTGCCAGCAGCGTAGACCCTGCGAGAACCGGGGAGCTGTTTTTT
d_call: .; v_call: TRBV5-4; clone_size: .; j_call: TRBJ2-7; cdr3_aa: CASSTDMRGMGRGRGEQYF; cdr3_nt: TGTGCCAGCAGCACTGACATGAGGGGGATGGGGAGGGGACGGGGCGAGCAGTACTTC
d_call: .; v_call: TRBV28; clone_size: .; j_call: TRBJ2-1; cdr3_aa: CASSLYWNEQFF; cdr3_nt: TGTGCCAGCAGTTTATACTGGAATGAGCAGTTCTTC
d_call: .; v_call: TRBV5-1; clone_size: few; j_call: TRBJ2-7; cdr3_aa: CASSLAGHEQYF; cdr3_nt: TGCGCCAGCAGCTTGGCCGGACATGAGCAGTACTTC
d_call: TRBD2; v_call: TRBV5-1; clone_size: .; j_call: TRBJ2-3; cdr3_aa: CASSSGLAGDPSTDTQYF; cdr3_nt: TGCGCCAGCAGCTCGGGACTAGCGGGTGATCCAAGCACAGATACGCAGTATTTT
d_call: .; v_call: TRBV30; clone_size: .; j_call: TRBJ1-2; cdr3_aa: CAWSRQVGGYTF; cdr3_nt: TGTGCCTGGAGTCGACAGGTTGGCGGCTACACCTTC
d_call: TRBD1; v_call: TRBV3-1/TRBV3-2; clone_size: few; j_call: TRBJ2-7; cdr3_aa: CASSQGQGVAYEQYF; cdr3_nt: TGTGCCAGCAGCCAAGGGCAGGGGGTAGCCTACGAGCAGTACTTC
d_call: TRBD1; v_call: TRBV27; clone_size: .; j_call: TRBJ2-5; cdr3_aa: CASSSGTGGIETQYF; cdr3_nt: TGTGCCAGCAGTTCCGGGACAGGCGGGATAGAGACCCAGTACTTC
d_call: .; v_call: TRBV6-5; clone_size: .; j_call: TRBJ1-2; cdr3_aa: CASSQSLLNVYGYTF; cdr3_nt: TGTGCCAGCAGTCAAAGCCTGCTTAACGTCTATGGCTACACCTTC
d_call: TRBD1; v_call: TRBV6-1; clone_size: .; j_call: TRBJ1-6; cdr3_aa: CASSEPGGIGSPLHF; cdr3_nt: TGTGCCAGCAGTGAGCCAGGGGGCATAGGTTCACCCCTCCACTTT
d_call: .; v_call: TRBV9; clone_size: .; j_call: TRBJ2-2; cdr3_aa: CASSPNILNTGELFF; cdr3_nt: TGTGCCAGCAGCCCAAATATACTGAACACCGGGGAGCTGTTTTTT
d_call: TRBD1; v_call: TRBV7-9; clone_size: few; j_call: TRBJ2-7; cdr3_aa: CASSAGTGSYEQYF; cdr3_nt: TGTGCCAGCAGCGCCGGGACAGGGTCCTACGAGCAGTACTTC
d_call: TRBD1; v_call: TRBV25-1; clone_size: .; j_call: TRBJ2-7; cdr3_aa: CASSESDRVGYEQYF; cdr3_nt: TGTGCCAGCAGTGAATCGGACAGGGTAGGGTACGAGCAGTACTTC
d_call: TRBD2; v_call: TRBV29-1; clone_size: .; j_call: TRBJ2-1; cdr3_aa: CSVEGGTSGYNEQFF; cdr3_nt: TGCAGCGTTGAAGGGGGGACTAGCGGCTACAATGAGCAGTTCTTC
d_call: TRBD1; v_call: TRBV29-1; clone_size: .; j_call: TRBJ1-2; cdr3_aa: CSTRQGFGYTF; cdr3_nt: TGCAGCACCAGACAGGGGTTTGGCTACACCTTC
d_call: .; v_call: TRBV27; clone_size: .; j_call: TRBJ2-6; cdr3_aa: CASSFGGLYSGANVLTF; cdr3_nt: TGTGCCAGCAGTTTCGGAGGGCTTTACTCTGGGGCCAACGTCCTGACTTTC
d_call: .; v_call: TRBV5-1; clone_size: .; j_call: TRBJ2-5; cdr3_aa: CASSLVPGSETQYF; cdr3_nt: TGCGCCAGCAGCTTGGTCCCCGGGAGTGAGACCCAGTACTTC
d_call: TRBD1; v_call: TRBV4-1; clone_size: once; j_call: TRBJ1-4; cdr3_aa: CASSLPRETGFATNEKLFF; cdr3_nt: TGCGCCAGCAGCCTTCCCCGAGAGACAGGGTTTGCAACTAATGAAAAACTGTTTTTT
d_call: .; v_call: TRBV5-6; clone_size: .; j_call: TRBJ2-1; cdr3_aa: CASSRGGGTYNEQFF; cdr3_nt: TGTGCCAGCAGCCGCGGGGGCGGTACCTACAATGAGCAGTTCTTC
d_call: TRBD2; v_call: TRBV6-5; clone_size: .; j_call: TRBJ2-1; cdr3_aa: CASSPLAGSYNEQFF; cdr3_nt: TGTGCCAGCAGCCCACTAGCGGGTTCCTATAATGAGCAGTTCTTC
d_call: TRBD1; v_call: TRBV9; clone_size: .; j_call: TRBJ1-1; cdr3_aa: CASGDRGTEAFF; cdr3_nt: TGTGCCAGCGGGGACAGGGGCACTGAAGCTTTCTTT
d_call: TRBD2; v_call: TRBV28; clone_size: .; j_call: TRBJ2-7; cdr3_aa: CASSLGGRGEQYF; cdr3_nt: TGTGCCAGCAGTTTGGGGGGGAGAGGCGAGCAGTACTTC
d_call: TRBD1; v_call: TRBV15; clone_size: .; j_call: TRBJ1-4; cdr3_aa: CATTTSGTGNEKLFF; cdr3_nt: TGTGCCACCACGACTTCGGGGACAGGGAATGAAAAACTGTTTTTT
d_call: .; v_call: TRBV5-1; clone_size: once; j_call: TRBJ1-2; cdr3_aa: CASSLVQGSGGAYGYTF; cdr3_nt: TGCGCCAGCAGCTTGGTTCAGGGATCGGGGGGGGCCTATGGCTACACCTTC
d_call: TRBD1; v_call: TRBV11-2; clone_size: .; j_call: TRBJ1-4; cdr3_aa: CASSLAATGINEKLFF; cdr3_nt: TGTGCCAGCAGCTTAGCCGCGACAGGGATAAATGAAAAACTGTTTTTT
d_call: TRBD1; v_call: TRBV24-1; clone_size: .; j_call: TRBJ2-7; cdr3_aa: CATNPGTGGEQYF; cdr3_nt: TGTGCCACCAATCCCGGGACAGGGGGTGAGCAGTACTTC
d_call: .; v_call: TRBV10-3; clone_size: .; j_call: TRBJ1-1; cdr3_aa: CAISEGAGKAFF; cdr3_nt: TGTGCCATCAGTGAGGGGGCAGGGAAAGCTTTCTTT
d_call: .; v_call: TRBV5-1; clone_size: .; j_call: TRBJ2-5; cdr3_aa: CASSLDQETQYF; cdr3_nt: TGCGCCAGCAGCTTGGATCAGGAGACCCAGTACTTC
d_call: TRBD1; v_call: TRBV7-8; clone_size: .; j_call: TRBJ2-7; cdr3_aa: CASSFRTGGDEQYF; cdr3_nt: TGTGCCAGCAGCTTTCGGACAGGTGGGGACGAGCAGTACTTC
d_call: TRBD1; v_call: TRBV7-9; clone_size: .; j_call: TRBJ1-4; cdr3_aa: CASSPPGGTTNEKLFF; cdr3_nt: TGTGCCAGCAGCCCACCAGGGGGGACAACTAATGAAAAACTGTTTTTT